This TCR beta chain was documented in a study of blood T cell repertoires in COVID-19. Study summary: The United States, Italy and Spain supplied acute and convalescent COVID-19 samples. The cDNA or gDNA used as material had been derived from T cells, B-cell-depleted T cells, or PBMCs.

One Seattle source followed patients from active infection through their disease course. The method was immunoSEQ multiplex PCR; TCRdb's version includes in-frame clones alone and lacks a portion of them. Of fewer than 250,000 clones detected, around 80% appear once; the ten largest clones hold 6.5% to 9.5%. V dropped 5 bases and J dropped 7; count of bases not matched to a gene: 7. The CDR3 length is 14 residues. CDR1 and CDR2 (germline): MGHDK, SYGVNS. The receptor was derived from a woman aged 55 to 70 with COVID-19, enrolled during active disease. The sequenced sample consisted of peripheral blood. The V gene is TRBV25-1, the J gene TRBJ1-4; 7 bases line up with TRBD1. The DNA of the CDR3 is TGTGCCAGCAGTAAACAGGGGTGGGGTGAAAAACTGTTTTTT. This encodes CASSKQGWGEKLFF.